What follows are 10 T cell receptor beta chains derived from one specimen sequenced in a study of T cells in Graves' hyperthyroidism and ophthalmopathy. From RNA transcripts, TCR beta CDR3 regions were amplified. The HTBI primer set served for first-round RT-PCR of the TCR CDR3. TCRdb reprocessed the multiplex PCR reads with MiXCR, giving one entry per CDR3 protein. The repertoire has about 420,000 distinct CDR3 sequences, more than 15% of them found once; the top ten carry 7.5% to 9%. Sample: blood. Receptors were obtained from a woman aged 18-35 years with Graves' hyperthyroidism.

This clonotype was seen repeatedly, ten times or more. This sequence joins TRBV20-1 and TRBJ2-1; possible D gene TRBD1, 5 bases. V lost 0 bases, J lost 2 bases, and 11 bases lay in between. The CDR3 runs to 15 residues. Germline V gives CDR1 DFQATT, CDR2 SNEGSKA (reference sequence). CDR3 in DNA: TGCAGTGCTAGAGATCAAGGGGATCCCTACAATGAGCAGTTCTTC. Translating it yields CSARDQGDPYNEQFF.

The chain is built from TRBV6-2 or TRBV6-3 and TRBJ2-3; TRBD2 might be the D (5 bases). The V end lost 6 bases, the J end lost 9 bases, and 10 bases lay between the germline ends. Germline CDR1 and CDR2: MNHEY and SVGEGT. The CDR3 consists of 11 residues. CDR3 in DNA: TGTGCCAGCAGCCCCCGGGGAACGCAGTATTTT. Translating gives CASSPRGTQYF.

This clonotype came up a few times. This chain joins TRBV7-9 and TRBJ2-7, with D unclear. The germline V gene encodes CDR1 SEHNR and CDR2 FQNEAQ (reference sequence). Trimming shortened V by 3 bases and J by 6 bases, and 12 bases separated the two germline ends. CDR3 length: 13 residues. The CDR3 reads CASSLQTGGEQYF. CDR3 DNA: TGTGCCAGCAGCTTGCAGACCGGCGGCGAGCAGTACTTC.

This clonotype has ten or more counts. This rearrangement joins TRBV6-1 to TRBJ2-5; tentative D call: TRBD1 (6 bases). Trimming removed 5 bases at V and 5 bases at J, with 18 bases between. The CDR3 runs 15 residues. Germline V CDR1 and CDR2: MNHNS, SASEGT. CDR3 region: CASSYTQGKGETQYF. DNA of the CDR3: TGTGCCAGCAGTTACACACAGGGAAAGGGGGAGACCCAGTACTTC.

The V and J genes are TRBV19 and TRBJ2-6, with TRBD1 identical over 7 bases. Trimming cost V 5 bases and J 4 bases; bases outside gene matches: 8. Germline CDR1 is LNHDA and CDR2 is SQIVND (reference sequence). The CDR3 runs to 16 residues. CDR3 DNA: TGTGCCAGTAGTTCGACTACAGGGGCAGGGGCCAACGTCCTGACTTTC. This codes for CASSSTTGAGANVLTF.

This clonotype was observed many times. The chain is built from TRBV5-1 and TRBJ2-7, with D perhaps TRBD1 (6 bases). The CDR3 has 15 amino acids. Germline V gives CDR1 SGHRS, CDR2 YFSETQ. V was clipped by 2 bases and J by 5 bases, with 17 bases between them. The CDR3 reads CASSFQGGAGNEQYF. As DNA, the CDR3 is TGCGCCAGCAGCTTCCAAGGGGGTGCAGGGAACGAGCAGTACTTC.

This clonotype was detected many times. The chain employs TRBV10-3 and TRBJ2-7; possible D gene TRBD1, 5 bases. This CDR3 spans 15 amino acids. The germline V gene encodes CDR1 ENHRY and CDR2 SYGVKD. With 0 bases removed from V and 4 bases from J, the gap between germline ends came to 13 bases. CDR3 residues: CAISESSGFSYEQYF. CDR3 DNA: TGTGCCATCAGTGAGTCGTCAGGGTTTTCGTACGAGCAGTACTTC.

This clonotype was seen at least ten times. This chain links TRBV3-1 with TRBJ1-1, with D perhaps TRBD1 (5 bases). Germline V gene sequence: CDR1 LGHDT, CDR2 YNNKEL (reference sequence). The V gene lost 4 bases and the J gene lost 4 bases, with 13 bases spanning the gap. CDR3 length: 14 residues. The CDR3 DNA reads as TGTGCCAGCAGCCTTAGGGGACGGTTCACTGAAGCTTTCTTT. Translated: CASSLRGRFTEAFF.

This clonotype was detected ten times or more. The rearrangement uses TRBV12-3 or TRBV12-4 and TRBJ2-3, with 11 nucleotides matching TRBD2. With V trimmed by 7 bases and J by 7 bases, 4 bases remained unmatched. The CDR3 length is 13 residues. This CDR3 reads CASMIAGGHTQYF. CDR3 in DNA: TGTGCCAGCATGATAGCGGGGGGGCATACGCAGTATTTT.

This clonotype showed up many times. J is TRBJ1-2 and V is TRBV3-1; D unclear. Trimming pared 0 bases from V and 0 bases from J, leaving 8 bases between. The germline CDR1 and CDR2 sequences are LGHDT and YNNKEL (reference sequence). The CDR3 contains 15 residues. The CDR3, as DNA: TGTGCCAGCAGCCAAGATCTTGGAGCTAACTATGGCTACACCTTC. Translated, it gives CASSQDLGANYGYTF. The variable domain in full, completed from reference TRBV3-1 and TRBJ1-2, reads DTAVSQTPKYLVTQMGNDKSIKCEQNLGHDTMYWYKQDSKKFLKIMFSYNNKELIINETVPNRFSPKSPDKAHLNLHINSLELGDSAVYFCASSQDLGANYGYTFGSGTRLTVV.